This TCR beta chain was recovered during a study of T cells in Graves' hyperthyroidism and ophthalmopathy. Diagnosis relied on clinical symptoms, serum thyroxine and TRAb, thyroid ultrasound and orbital computed tomography. The authors took PBMCs from 7.5 to 10 ml fresh peripheral blood. Amplification yielded TCR beta CDR3 regions, with RNA transcripts as the source. The HTBI primer set was used in a first-round RT-PCR of the TCR CDR3. Each CDR3 protein gets one entry after TCRdb re-called the multiplex PCR reads with MiXCR. The sample shows approximately 410,000 distinct CDR3 sequences, approximately 14% of them seen only once. This clonotype came up many times. The length of the CDR3 is 14 residues. Per the germline V gene, CDR1 is SGHKS and CDR2 is YYEKEE (reference sequence). Trimming shortened V by 0 bases and J by 7 bases, and 14 bases separated the two germline ends.

The V call is TRBV5-5, the J call TRBJ2-7, with D possibly matching TRBD2 (6 bases). Sequenced input: blood. The sequence came from a man aged 18 to 29 with Graves' ophthalmopathy. The CDR3 sequence is CASSLGADGGEQYF. The CDR3 DNA is TGTGCCAGCAGCTTGGGAGCTGACGGGGGTGAGCAGTACTTC.